Following are 12 T cell receptor beta chains from one sample sequenced in a study of T cell responses to AZD1222 COVID-19 vaccine (dated by TCRdb to about 2021). The sample's time point label, decoded: baseline before first vaccination. Preparation of the library involved the immunoSEQ multiplex PCR assay. In its TCRdb copy, this immuneACCESS table keeps in-frame sequences only and misses some clones. Where compared with another copy, unresolved V genes explain less than half of these, and the others have no known cause. For this sample there are about 120,000 clones; around 87% appear just once. Around 12% of the sample is taken by the ten largest. Sequenced here: peripheral blood, sampled on day 0 of AZD1222 vaccination. The receptors were gathered from an adult in good health.

This rearrangement joins TRBV2 to TRBJ2-7; D is unclear. This CDR3 contains 13 residues. The V gene lost 4 bases and the J gene lost 1 base, with 8 bases spanning the gap. From germline, CDR1 is SNHLY and CDR2 FYNNEI. This CDR3 reads CASSGGASYEQYF. CDR3 nucleotides: TGTGCCAGCAGTGGAGGCGCTTCCTACGAGCAGTACTTC.

The chain has TRBV13 and TRBJ2-7, with D unresolved. V was trimmed by 1 base and J by 2 bases, leaving 9 bases between them. Germline V gene sequence: CDR1 PRHDT, CDR2 FYEKMQ (reference sequence). This CDR3 is built from 14 residues. The CDR3 bases are TGTGCCAGCAGCTTAGAAGACGGAACCTACGAGCAGTACTTC. This translates into CASSLEDGTYEQYF.

V is TRBV12-3 or TRBV12-4 and J is TRBJ1-2; no firm D call. The V end lost 7 bases, the J end lost 2 bases, and 8 bases lay between the germline ends. This CDR3 spans 12 amino acids. The CDR3 sequence: CASTGWNYGYTF. The DNA for the CDR3 is TGTGCCAGCACGGGGTGGAACTATGGCTACACCTTC.

The chain is built from TRBV12-3 or TRBV12-4 and TRBJ1-5; D may be TRBD1 (6 bases). Trimming took 7 bases from V and 11 from J, leaving 15 bases between them. This CDR3 spans 12 amino acids. CDR3 amino acids: CASTRGGESQHF. The CDR3 DNA follows: TGTGCCAGCACCCGGGGGGGCGAGTCCCAGCATTTT.

CDR3 DNA: TGTGCCAGCAGCGTCGGCCAGAAAGAGACCCAGTACTTC. This gives the protein CASSVGQKETQYF. J is TRBJ2-5 and V is TRBV7-2; D is ambiguous. V dropped 5 bases and J dropped 3 bases, with 10 bases sitting between them. From germline, CDR1 is SGHTA and CDR2 FQGNSA. The CDR3 totals 13 residues.

V usage is TRBV28 and J usage is TRBJ1-2; D is unresolved. The CDR3 covers 12 residues. Germline V gene sequence: CDR1 MDHEN, CDR2 SYDVKM. Between the trimmed V and J ends, which lost 6 bases and 8 bases, there was a span of 13 bases. CDR3 sequence reads: CASSVPFGGYTF. The CDR3 DNA sequence: TGTGCCAGCAGCGTACCCTTTGGCGGCTACACCTTC.

This chain connects TRBV9 to TRBJ1-3; D is unclear. The germline gives CDR1 SGDLS, CDR2 YYNGEE. V was pared by 0 bases and J by 4 bases, with 2 bases between. This CDR3 contains 12 residues. This CDR3 is CASSVAGNTIYF. CDR3 nucleotide sequence: TGTGCCAGCAGCGTAGCCGGAAACACCATATATTTT.

The chain employs TRBV4-3 and TRBJ2-7; TRBD1 matches 7 bases. V dropped 1 base and J dropped 2; count of bases not matched to a gene: 5. Germline CDR1 reads LGHNA; CDR2 reads YSLEER. The CDR3 consists of 15 residues. Written as DNA, the CDR3 is TGCGCCAGCAGCCAAGGGGACAGATTTGCCTACGAGCAGTACTTC. Translation: CASSQGDRFAYEQYF.

This chain joins TRBV20-1 and TRBJ2-7; TRBD2 is a possible D gene (7 bases). Germline V CDR1 and CDR2: DFQATT, SNEGSKA (reference sequence). Trimming shortened V by 4 bases and J by 0 bases, and 16 bases separated the two germline ends. The CDR3 contains 15 residues. CDR3 sequence (DNA): TGCAGTGCTAATGACGGGGGCGGGAGCTCCTACGAGCAGTACTTC. This gives the protein CSANDGGGSSYEQYF.

The CDR3 DNA reads TGTGCCAGCAGTTACCCGGACAGGGGGCGCTTAGCGGCTTTCTTT. This gives the protein CASSYPDRGRLAAFF. The rearrangement links TRBV6-6 to TRBJ1-1; 11 nucleotides line up with TRBD1. Trimming at V came to 2 bases and at J to 11 bases, leaving 10 bases not matched to a gene. The CDR3 totals 15 residues. The V gene's germline CDR1 is MNHNY and CDR2 SVGAGI (reference sequence).

This rearrangement joins TRBV4-3 to TRBJ2-6, with D possibly being TRBD1 (5 bases). V lost 2 bases and J lost 1, with 9 bases in between. Germline V lookup: CDR1 LGHNA, CDR2 YSLEER. The length of the CDR3 is 16 residues. In DNA, the CDR3 is TGCGCCAGCAGCCAAAACGCAGGGTCTGGGGCCAACGTCCTGACTTTC. The encoded protein is CASSQNAGSGANVLTF.

The rearrangement links TRBV5-1 to TRBJ2-1; 10 bases line up with TRBD2. The CDR3 has 16 residues. CDR1 is SGHRS, CDR2 YFSETQ, per germline. Trimming at V came to 3 bases and at J to 1 base, leaving 4 bases not matched to a gene. CDR3 coding DNA: TGCGCCAGCAGCTCGATAGCGGGAGGATCCTACAATGAGCAGTTCTTC. Translated: CASSSIAGGSYNEQFF.